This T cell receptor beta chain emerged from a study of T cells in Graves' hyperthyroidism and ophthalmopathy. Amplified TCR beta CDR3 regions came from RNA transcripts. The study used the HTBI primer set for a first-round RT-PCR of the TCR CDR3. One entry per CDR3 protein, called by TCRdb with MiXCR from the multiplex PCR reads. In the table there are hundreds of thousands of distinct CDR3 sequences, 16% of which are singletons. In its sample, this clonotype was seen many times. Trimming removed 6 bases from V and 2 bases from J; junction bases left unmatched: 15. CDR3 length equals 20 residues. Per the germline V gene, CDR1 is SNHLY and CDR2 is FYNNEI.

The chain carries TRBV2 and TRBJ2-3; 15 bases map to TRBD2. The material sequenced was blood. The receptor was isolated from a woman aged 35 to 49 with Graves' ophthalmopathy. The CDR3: CASREKGLAGGTTDTDTQYF. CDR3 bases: TGTGCCAGCAGGGAAAAGGGACTAGCGGGGGGCACCACCGACACAGATACGCAGTATTTT.